Listed here are 30 T cell receptor beta chains from one sample, sequenced in a study of PD-L1 blockade in urothelial cancer. The time point denotes: pretreatment peripheral blood. Assay used: immunoSEQ multiplex PCR; TCRdb lists only in-frame clones, some missing. The top ten clones hold more than 15% of a sample with some 56,000 clones, 85% of them seen once. Source: PBMCs, taken around atezolizumab (anti-PD-L1) treatment. Source of these receptors: a man between 65 and 80 years old with urothelial cancer.

The chain is built from TRBV30 and TRBJ2-5; 9 nucleotides align to TRBD1. With 2 bases clipped from V and 5 bases from J, the junction kept 9 bases outside the gene matches. Germline CDR1 GTSNPN, CDR2 SVGIG (reference sequence). The CDR3 runs to 15 residues. The DNA for the CDR3 is TGTGCCTGGAGTAGGGGACAGGGTTCGGGGGAGACCCAGTACTTC. Its translation is CAWSRGQGSGETQYF.

The chain combines TRBV5-6 with TRBJ1-1; D not resolved. Germline V lookup: CDR1 SGHDT, CDR2 YYEEEE. The CDR3 is 15 residues long. V lost 0 bases and J lost 1, with 10 bases in between. CDR3 protein: CASSLEEAGNTEAFF. As DNA, the CDR3 is TGTGCCAGCAGCTTGGAAGAGGCGGGGAACACTGAAGCTTTCTTT. The full variable domain, with the rest looked up from reference TRBV5-6 and TRBJ1-1, is DAGVTQSPTHLIKTRGQQVTLRCSPKSGHDTVSWYQQALGQGPQFIFQYYEEEERQRGNFPDRFSGHQFPNYSSELNVNALLLGDSALYLCASSLEEAGNTEAFFGQGTRLTVV.

The rearrangement links TRBV18 to TRBJ2-5, with D unresolved. The CDR3 length is 13 residues. Per the germline V gene, CDR1 is KGHSH and CDR2 is LQKENI. V was cut by 2 bases and J by 2 bases, with 6 bases left in between. The CDR3: CASSPWQQETQYF. In nucleotides, the CDR3 is TGTGCCAGCTCACCATGGCAACAAGAGACCCAGTACTTC.

This clone has a single count. The chain combines TRBV23-1 with TRBJ2-7; 10 bases fit TRBD2. TRBV23-1 is classed as an ORF, of uncertain function. This CDR3 region has 17 residues. With 6 bases clipped from V and 0 bases from J, the junction kept 11 bases outside the gene matches. The DNA of the CDR3 is TGCGCCAGCAGCCCCCGTTCTAGCGGGAGTTGCTCCTACGAGCAGTACTTC. This gives the protein CASSPRSSGSCSYEQYF.

This clone appeared once. The chain employs TRBV7-9 and TRBJ2-3; 11 bases fit TRBD2. V dropped 4 bases and J dropped 5; count of bases not matched to a gene: 8. The length of the CDR3 is 16 residues. Germline CDR1 reads SEHNR; CDR2 reads FQNEAQ (reference sequence). The CDR3 nucleotides are TGTGCCAGCAGCTCACTAGCGGGAGCATTGGGAGATACGCAGTATTTT. This translates into CASSSLAGALGDTQYF.

The V gene is TRBV28, the J gene TRBJ1-4, with TRBD1 matching over 7 bases. This CDR3 is 16 amino acids long. V shed 5 bases, J shed 7 bases, and the junction held 13 bases outside the gene matches. CDR1 is MDHEN, CDR2 SYDVKM, per germline. The CDR3 DNA follows: TGTGCCAGCAGTAGCCCCGTACAGGGGAGTACTGAAAAACTGTTTTTT. Encoded protein: CASSSPVQGSTEKLFF.

The V gene is TRBV11-2, the J gene TRBJ1-4, with D possibly being TRBD1 (5 bases). Germline V gene data show CDR1 as SGHAT and CDR2 as FQNNGV. Trimming left V 6 bases short and J 5 bases short, with 13 bases between. The CDR3 runs to 14 residues. CDR3 nucleotides: TGTGCCAGCAGTGGGGGACTGAACAATGAAAAACTGTTTTTT. It specifies CASSGGLNNEKLFF. Full variable domain (outside the CDR3, taken from reference TRBV11-2 and TRBJ1-4): EAGVAQSPRYKIIEKRQSVAFWCNPISGHATLYWYQQILGQGPKLLIQFQNNGVVDDSQLPKDRFSAERLKGVDSTLKIQPAKLEDSAVYLCASSGGLNNEKLFFGSGTQLSVL.

The chain recombines TRBV19 with TRBJ2-4; a possible D gene is TRBD2 (6 bases). CDR1 is LNHDA and CDR2 is SQIVND in the germline V gene (reference sequence). The CDR3 consists of 18 residues. V was trimmed by 6 bases and J by 1 base, leaving 22 bases between them. The CDR3 sequence is CASRHTGTGVGAKNIQYF. The CDR3 DNA reads TGTGCCAGTAGACACACCGGGACTGGGGTCGGGGCCAAAAACATTCAGTACTTC.

Only a few counts were recorded for this clone. The CDR3, as DNA: TGTGCCAGCAGCTTAGGGTCGTACAGGGTTAATGAGCAGTTCTTC. Protein sequence: CASSLGSYRVNEQFF. This sequence joins TRBV7-8 and TRBJ2-1, with D perhaps matching TRBD1 (6 bases). The CDR3 runs to 15 residues. Germline lookup yields CDR1 SGHVS and CDR2 FQNEAQ. The ends were cut back, 1 base at V and 7 bases at J, with 14 bases in the middle.

The chain carries TRBV28 and TRBJ2-1, with 7 positions matching TRBD2. V was pared by 5 bases and J by 1 base, with 8 bases of the junction left unmatched. The CDR3 extends over 16 amino acids. CDR1 is MDHEN and CDR2 is SYDVKM in the germline V gene. The CDR3 is CASSRWRTRSYNEQFF. Here the CDR3 DNA reads TGTGCCAGCAGTCGGTGGCGGACTAGATCCTACAATGAGCAGTTCTTC.

This clone showed up just a few times. This rearrangement joins TRBV10-2 to TRBJ2-3; TRBD2 matches at 7 bases. This CDR3 contains 15 residues. Germline assignment: CDR1 WSHSY and CDR2 SAAADI. The trim removed 2 bases at V and 14 bases at J, leaving 16 bases unmatched. Written as DNA, the CDR3 is TGCGCCAGCAGTGAGATAGCGGGTACCCACAGATACGCGTATTTT. This codes for CASSEIAGTHRYAYF.

The rearrangement joins TRBV5-8 to TRBJ2-7; D call uncertain. Germline lookup yields CDR1 SGHTS and CDR2 YDEGEE. CDR3 length: 15 amino acids. V was shortened by 4 bases and J by 5 bases, with 19 bases between the two germline ends. The chain's CDR3 is CASSRLGSELNEQYF. The CDR3 bases are TGTGCCAGCAGCCGGCTCGGCTCAGAACTAAACGAGCAGTACTTC.

The chain uses TRBV5-5 and TRBJ1-1, with D possibly matching TRBD1 (5 bases). Trimming stripped 7 bases from V and 4 bases from J, with 11 bases between. This CDR3 has 12 amino acids. Germline-derived CDR1 and CDR2 are SGHKS and YYEKEE (reference sequence). CDR3 sequence reads: CASFPQGTEAFF. CDR3 in DNA: TGTGCCAGCTTTCCCCAGGGCACTGAAGCTTTCTTT.

The V and J genes are TRBV5-1 and TRBJ2-1; 12 nucleotides align to TRBD2. There are 15 residues in the CDR3. The V gene's germline CDR1 is SGHRS and CDR2 YFSETQ. Unmatched junction bases numbered 3, after V lost 1 base and J lost 7 bases. The CDR3 region is CASSLIGLAGNEQFF. The CDR3 DNA sequence: TGCGCCAGCAGCTTGATAGGACTAGCGGGGAATGAGCAGTTCTTC.

This clone showed up just a few times. The V and J genes are TRBV18 and TRBJ1-1; the D gene is possibly TRBD1 (6 bases). V gave up 6 bases and J gave up 4 bases, with 15 bases separating them. Germline V CDR1 and CDR2: KGHSH, LQKENI. This CDR3 is built from 14 residues. In DNA, the CDR3 is TGTGCCAGCTCGCCGGTGACAGGACGCACTGAAGCTTTCTTT. This encodes CASSPVTGRTEAFF.

This chain joins TRBV6-5 and TRBJ2-1; 15 nucleotides line up with TRBD2. Germline V gives CDR1 MNHEY, CDR2 SVGAGI. CDR3 size: 16 residues. Losses at the gene ends were 4 bases for V and 8 bases for J; bases not matched to a gene: 6. CDR3: CASSLGLAGGPDEQFF. The CDR3 region has the DNA TGTGCCAGCAGTTTGGGACTAGCGGGAGGCCCGGATGAGCAGTTCTTC.

This clone was observed a few times. V usage is TRBV6-4 and J usage is TRBJ2-1; 13 bases agree with TRBD2. Trimming removed 6 bases from V and 5 bases from J; junction bases left unmatched: 10. The CDR3 has 17 residues. Per germline, CDR1 MRHNA and CDR2 SNTAGT. The CDR3 protein is CASRIQGLAGRHNEQFF. CDR3 bases: TGTGCCAGCAGGATACAGGGACTAGCGGGAAGACACAATGAGCAGTTCTTC.

This chain joins TRBV29-1 and TRBJ1-1, with 7 positions matching TRBD1. The CDR3 length is 13 residues. J lost 5 bases, V lost 4 bases, and 7 bases had no gene match. CDR1 is SQVTM, CDR2 ANQGSEA, per germline. For the CDR3, the DNA is TGCAGCGTTGCGGAGGGGGCGAGGACTGAAGCTTTCTTT. It translates to CSVAEGARTEAFF.

The chain joins TRBV7-8 to TRBJ1-1, with a tentative D call TRBD1 (5 bases). V lost 1 base to trimming and J lost 6 bases, with 6 bases between them. CDR3 size: 12 residues. From germline, CDR1 is SGHVS and CDR2 FQNEAQ. The CDR3: CASSLVGAEAFF. Written as DNA, the CDR3 is TGTGCCAGCAGCTTAGTAGGGGCTGAAGCTTTCTTT. The whole variable domain, remainder taken from reference TRBV7-8 and TRBJ1-1, is GAGVSQSPRYKVAKRGQDVALRCDPISGHVSLFWYQQALGQGPEFLTYFQNEAQLDKSGLPSDRFFAERPEGSVSTLKIQRTQQEDSAVYLCASSLVGAEAFFGQGTRLTVV.

V usage is TRBV6-1 and J usage is TRBJ1-3; D not certain. This CDR3 has 14 residues. V lost 6 bases, J lost 0 bases, and 9 bases lay in between. Germline assignment: CDR1 MNHNS and CDR2 SASEGT. The CDR3 coding sequence is TGTGCCAGCAGGACTTCGGGCTCTGGAAACACCATATATTTT. Amino acid sequence: CASRTSGSGNTIYF.

The chain links TRBV7-9 to TRBJ1-2; maybe TRBD1 (5 bases). Trimming pared 3 bases from V and 6 bases from J, leaving 14 bases between. The V gene's germline CDR1 is SEHNR and CDR2 FQNEAQ (reference sequence). The CDR3 is made up of 14 amino acids. The CDR3 is CASSFSGGGDGYTF. The CDR3 coding sequence is TGTGCCAGCAGCTTCTCGGGGGGAGGGGATGGCTACACCTTC.

The rearrangement joins TRBV9 to TRBJ2-7, with TRBD2 identical over 7 bases. The germline gives CDR1 SGDLS, CDR2 YYNGEE. J lost 0 bases, V lost 4 bases, and 4 bases had no gene match. This CDR3 has 14 amino acids. Written as DNA, the CDR3 is TGTGCCAGCAGCCGGACTAGGAGCTCCTACGAGCAGTACTTC. This translates into CASSRTRSSYEQYF.

The J gene is TRBJ2-7, the V gene TRBV30; the D gene is possibly TRBD2 (5 bases). The CDR3 contains 13 residues. Trimming pared 1 base from V and 2 bases from J, leaving 9 bases between. CDR1 is GTSNPN, CDR2 SVGIG, per germline (reference sequence). For the CDR3, the DNA is TGTGCCTGGAGTGGGACTGGAACCTACGAGCAGTACTTC. This codes for CAWSGTGTYEQYF.

The count of this clone is one. The chain carries TRBV27 and TRBJ1-1; the D gene is possibly TRBD1 (6 bases). Germline CDR1 MNHEY, CDR2 SMNVEV (reference sequence). V lost 0 bases and J 4 bases, leaving 18 bases between the germline ends. This CDR3 spans 17 amino acids. CDR3 sequence: CASSLSGDNPRGTEAFF. CDR3 nucleotides: TGTGCCAGCAGTTTATCGGGGGACAACCCCAGAGGCACTGAAGCTTTCTTT.

V usage is TRBV7-6 and J usage is TRBJ2-3; 7 positions match TRBD2. CDR1 and CDR2 (germline): SGHVS, FNYEAQ. The CDR3 length is 17 residues. The J segment lost 0 bases and the V segment lost 4 bases, leaving 10 bases of the junction unmatched. CDR3 protein: CASSSTSRLASTDTQYF. CDR3 DNA: TGTGCCAGCAGCTCTACGTCGAGACTAGCAAGCACAGATACGCAGTATTTT.

The rearrangement uses TRBV7-7 and TRBJ2-2, with D hard to call. The V end was cut by 1 base, the J end by 0 bases, with 9 bases between. The CDR3 has 16 amino acids. Germline CDR1 SSHAT, CDR2 FNYEAQ (reference sequence). CDR3 coding DNA: TGTGCCAGCAGCTTAGAAGTGAGTTCGAACACCGGGGAGCTGTTTTTT. Residues: CASSLEVSSNTGELFF.

The rearrangement joins TRBV9 to TRBJ2-3; a possible D gene is TRBD2 (5 bases). This CDR3 comprises 14 residues. Between the trimmed V and J ends, which lost 0 bases and 2 bases, there was a span of 7 bases. The germline V gene has CDR1 SGDLS and CDR2 YYNGEE. As DNA, the CDR3 is TGTGCCAGCAGCGTAGCCGGGAACACAGATACGCAGTATTTT. Translation gives CASSVAGNTDTQYF.

The gene calls are TRBV5-8 and TRBJ2-7; TRBD1 aligns across 7 bases. The CDR3 spans 17 residues. CDR1 is SGHTS, CDR2 YDEGEE, per germline. J gave up 6 bases and V 4 bases, and 19 bases lay outside the gene matches. The CDR3 spells CASSDWVIRTGGGEQYF. The CDR3 coding sequence is TGTGCCAGCAGCGACTGGGTAATACGGACAGGTGGGGGCGAGCAGTACTTC. The full variable domain, rest sourced from reference TRBV5-8 and TRBJ2-7, is EAGVTQSPTHLIKTRGQQATLRCSPISGHTSVYWYQQALGLGLQFLLWYDEGEERNRGNFPPRFSGRQFPNYSSELNVNALELEDSALYLCASSDWVIRTGGGEQYFGPGTRLTVT.

The rearrangement joins TRBV10-1 to TRBJ2-1; a possible D gene is TRBD2 (5 bases). The CDR3 has 13 residues. Trimming stripped 10 bases from V and 8 bases from J, with 18 bases between. The germline CDR1 and CDR2 sequences are WNHNN and SYGVQD (reference sequence). CDR3 nucleotide sequence: TGCGCCACCAAGCGAGGGATTAGCGATGAGCAGTTCTTC. Its translation is CATKRGISDEQFF.

The chain uses TRBV10-3 and TRBJ2-1; 9 bases map to TRBD2. The germline V gene has CDR1 ENHRY and CDR2 SYGVKD. After removal of 4 bases from V and 7 bases from J, the junction contained 5 bases not matched to a gene. CDR3 length equals 14 residues. The CDR3 DNA reads TGTGCCATCAGTGGGGGACTAGCTGTAAATGAGCAGTTCTTC. Its translation: CAISGGLAVNEQFF.